The 30 T cell receptor beta chains below come from one sample, sequenced in a study of cytomegalovirus exposure and HLA in healthy donors. The PCR had 60 Vbeta and 13 Jbeta primers. Sequenced by immunoSEQ multiplex PCR; TCRdb stores in-frame clones only, minus some. The sample includes 65,000 to 90,000 clones, about 69% of them seen just once. Sequencing input: PBMCs. All receptors come from a woman aged 40 to 50 in good health and CMV-seropositive.

The chain uses TRBV9 and TRBJ2-7; D may be TRBD2 (6 bases). CDR3 length: 15 residues. Trimming removed 0 bases at V and 0 bases at J, with 10 bases between. Germline V gene lookup returns CDR1 SGDLS and CDR2 YYNGEE. CDR3: CASSVGDLHSYEQYF. In nucleotides, the CDR3 is TGTGCCAGCAGCGTAGGGGACTTACACTCCTACGAGCAGTACTTC.

V and J are TRBV4-3 and TRBJ2-2; TRBD1 matches at 8 bases. CDR1 LGHNA and CDR2 YSLEER come from the germline V gene. V shed 5 bases and J 1 base; nucleotides not matched to a gene: 3. This CDR3 has 15 residues. CDR3 loop: CASSTDRGNTGELFF. The DNA of the CDR3 is TGCGCCAGCAGCACTGACAGGGGGAACACCGGGGAGCTGTTTTTT.

This sequence joins TRBV18 and TRBJ1-5; maybe TRBD1 (5 bases). Trimming left V 3 bases short and J 7 bases short, with 16 bases between. This CDR3 comprises 15 residues. CDR1 and CDR2 (germline): KGHSH, LQKENI. The CDR3 DNA is TGTGCCAGCTCACCCACGACAGTTTCGGAGCAGCCCCAGCATTTT. Its translation is CASSPTTVSEQPQHF.

This clone was seen a handful of times. The CDR3 bases are TGTGCCATCAGTCCGCGCCCTAGCACAGATACGCAGTATTTT. This translates into CAISPRPSTDTQYF. The chain combines TRBV10-3 with TRBJ2-3; D is undetermined. Germline V gene data show CDR1 as ENHRY and CDR2 as SYGVKD. The CDR3 consists of 14 residues. Between the trimmed V and J ends, which lost 5 bases and 0 bases, there was a span of 9 bases.

The rearrangement uses TRBV7-2 and TRBJ2-7; weak D call: TRBD1 (5 bases). Looked up from germline, CDR1 is SGHTA and CDR2 is FQGNSA. V shed 5 bases and J shed 2 bases, with 13 bases lying between them. The CDR3 length is 14 residues. The CDR3 DNA is TGTGCCAGCAGCCAAGTCCAGGGTCCCTACGAGCAGTACTTC. This codes for CASSQVQGPYEQYF.

The chain employs TRBV27 and TRBJ1-5; 10 positions agree with TRBD1. CDR1 and CDR2 from the germline V gene are MNHEY and SMNVEV (reference sequence). V shed 3 bases, J shed 2 bases, and the junction held 1 base outside the gene matches. The CDR3 has 15 amino acids. In DNA, the CDR3 is TGTGCCAGCAGTTTGGGGACAGGGGGCAATCAGCCCCAGCATTTT. Amino acids: CASSLGTGGNQPQHF.

CDR3 loop: CAWGDRGHQPQHF. The DNA of the CDR3 is TGTGCCTGGGGGGACAGGGGGCATCAGCCCCAGCATTTT. The rearrangement uses TRBV30 and TRBJ1-5; 12 nucleotides line up with TRBD1. The CDR3 is 13 residues long. Per germline, CDR1 GTSNPN and CDR2 SVGIG (reference sequence). Trimming removed 5 bases from V and 5 bases from J; junction bases left unmatched: 1.

This clone was seen more than once but under ten times. CDR3 sequence (DNA): TGTGCCAGCAGTGACATTTCGGGGGGGAGCGATACGCAGTATTTT. Residues: CASSDISGGSDTQYF. The genes are TRBV6-4 and TRBJ2-3, with 8 bases aligning to TRBD2. CDR1 MRHNA and CDR2 SNTAGT come from the germline V gene. The CDR3 spans 15 residues. The V and J ends lost 2 bases and 6 bases, in that order; junction bases with no gene match: 7.

Written as DNA, the CDR3 is TGTGCCAGCTCCCCGCAGGAGACCCAGTACTTC. Its protein product is CASSPQETQYF. The chain combines TRBV18 with TRBJ2-5; no definite D call. The CDR3 is 11 residues long. Per germline, CDR1 KGHSH and CDR2 LQKENI. Trimming stripped 6 bases from V and 5 bases from J, with 7 bases between.

The chain couples TRBV7-2 to TRBJ1-2; D uncertain. The CDR3 runs 13 residues. Trimming stripped 6 bases from V and 4 bases from J, with 12 bases between. Looked up from germline, CDR1 is SGHTA and CDR2 is FQGNSA. The CDR3 DNA reads as TGTGCCAGCAGGAGGCCCGGCGGCTATGGCTACACCTTC. Protein sequence: CASRRPGGYGYTF.

This clone showed up just a few times. The chain combines TRBV6-5 with TRBJ1-1; 11 nucleotides match TRBD1. Per germline, CDR1 MNHEY and CDR2 SVGAGI. The CDR3 has 14 residues. V was clipped by 6 bases and J by 5 bases; unmatched bases: 5. The CDR3 region is CASSPDRGRTEAFF. DNA of the CDR3: TGTGCCAGCAGCCCGGACAGGGGGCGAACTGAAGCTTTCTTT.

The chain carries TRBV18 and TRBJ2-5, with TRBD2 matching over 8 bases. The CDR3 runs 14 residues. V shed 3 bases and J 2 bases; nucleotides not matched to a gene: 2. Germline V gene lookup returns CDR1 KGHSH and CDR2 LQKENI. Written as DNA, the CDR3 is TGTGCCAGCTCACCTACGGGGGGGCAAGAGACCCAGTACTTC. Translated, it gives CASSPTGGQETQYF.

This clone has just a few counts. V and J are TRBV28 and TRBJ1-1; D is possibly TRBD1 (5 bases). CDR3 length: 14 residues. Germline V gene sequence: CDR1 MDHEN, CDR2 SYDVKM. V lost 5 bases and J 5 bases, leaving 15 bases between the germline ends. The CDR3, as DNA: TGTGCCAGCAGTGTCCAGGGAATTGGGACTGAAGCTTTCTTT. Translation: CASSVQGIGTEAFF.

The chain uses TRBV5-6 and TRBJ1-1; no firm D call. The V end was cut by 0 bases, the J end by 0 bases, with 9 bases between. The germline V gene encodes CDR1 SGHDT and CDR2 YYEEEE. CDR3 length: 15 residues. CDR3 sequence reads: CASSLVRDMNTEAFF. Here the CDR3 DNA reads TGTGCCAGCAGCTTGGTTCGAGACATGAACACTGAAGCTTTCTTT. The variable domain in full, completed from reference TRBV5-6 and TRBJ1-1, reads DAGVTQSPTHLIKTRGQQVTLRCSPKSGHDTVSWYQQALGQGPQFIFQYYEEEERQRGNFPDRFSGHQFPNYSSELNVNALLLGDSALYLCASSLVRDMNTEAFFGQGTRLTVV.

The chain is built from TRBV29-1 and TRBJ2-7; the match to TRBD1 covers 7 bases. This CDR3 has 13 amino acids. The V and J ends lost 6 bases and 0 bases, in that order; junction bases with no gene match: 5. Looked up from germline, CDR1 is SQVTM and CDR2 is ANQGSEA. This CDR3 reads CSVSRDSSYEQYF. CDR3 DNA: TGCAGCGTAAGCCGGGACAGCTCCTACGAGCAGTACTTC.

The gene calls are TRBV30 and TRBJ2-6; the match to TRBD1 covers 8 bases. CDR3 size: 18 residues. Germline V gene lookup returns CDR1 GTSNPN and CDR2 SVGIG (reference sequence). The V gene end was trimmed by 3 bases and the J gene end by 0 bases; junction bases not matched to a gene: 10. Here the CDR3 reads CAWSPPPGGPSGANVLTF. The CDR3 region has the DNA TGTGCCTGGAGCCCCCCACCAGGGGGCCCCTCTGGGGCCAACGTCCTGACTTTC.

This clone has only a few counts. Here the CDR3 reads CASSRPPGQGADEQYF. In DNA, the CDR3 is TGTGCCAGCAGCCGACCACCGGGACAGGGGGCTGACGAGCAGTACTTC. This chain joins TRBV14 and TRBJ2-5; 12 bases match TRBD1. The better agreement between TRBJ2-7 and the DNA end casts doubt on the J call. Germline V CDR1 and CDR2: SGHDN, FVKESK. The CDR3 covers 16 residues.

The CDR3: CASSRNRDSREKLFF. CDR3 DNA: TGCGCCAGCAGCCGAAACAGGGATTCCCGAGAAAAACTGTTTTTT. The J gene is TRBJ1-4, the V gene TRBV4-3; a possible D gene is TRBD1 (6 bases). The V end lost 4 bases, the J end lost 8 bases, and 17 bases lay between the germline ends. Looked up from germline, CDR1 is LGHNA and CDR2 is YSLEER. This CDR3 is built from 15 residues.

The CDR3 reads CASSSRDRGTYGYTF. CDR3 DNA sequence: TGTGCCAGCAGCTCCCGGGACAGGGGAACATATGGCTACACCTTC. The chain links TRBV5-4 to TRBJ1-2; 10 bases fit TRBD1. Germline V lookup: CDR1 SGHNT, CDR2 YYREEE (reference sequence). The V gene end was trimmed by 3 bases and the J gene end by 5 bases; junction bases not matched to a gene: 7. This CDR3 contains 15 residues.

This clone was recorded only once. J is TRBJ1-5 and V is TRBV6-1; TRBD1 might be the D (5 bases). Germline V gives CDR1 MNHNS, CDR2 SASEGT. V was clipped by 2 bases and J by 8 bases, with 13 bases between them. The CDR3 runs to 14 residues. The CDR3 nucleotides read TGTGCCAGCAGTGAAATACGGGGGGGAGAGCCCCAGCATTTT. Translated, it gives CASSEIRGGEPQHF.

The CDR3 region is CASSLRLGLNEQYF. The CDR3 DNA reads as TGTGCCAGCAGCTTGAGGCTAGGATTGAACGAGCAGTACTTC. V is TRBV5-6 and J is TRBJ2-7; D gene ambiguous. Trimming took off 1 base at V and 5 bases at J, with 13 bases between the two ends. This CDR3 comprises 14 residues. Germline CDR1 reads SGHDT; CDR2 reads YYEEEE.

The chain recombines TRBV4-1 with TRBJ2-3; 9 bases agree with TRBD1. Germline lookup yields CDR1 MGHRA and CDR2 YSYEKL. The CDR3 runs to 16 residues. With 4 bases clipped from V and 0 bases from J, the junction kept 5 bases outside the gene matches. The CDR3 nucleotides are TGCGCCAGCAGCCCAACAGGGGGCGTAAGCACAGATACGCAGTATTTT. Translating gives CASSPTGGVSTDTQYF.

Details on this clone: This CDR3 fails to terminate in the conserved phenylalanine or tryptophan, so it likely reflects a read error. This rearrangement joins TRBV15 to TRBJ1-5; D remains unclear. Trimming took 1 base from V and 8 from J, leaving 9 bases between them. The CDR3 extends over 13 amino acids. In germline, CDR1 is LNHNV, CDR2 YYDKDF (reference sequence). The CDR3 protein is CATSRGGIEPQHV. DNA for the CDR3: TGTGCCACCAGCAGAGGAGGGATAGAGCCCCAGCATGTT.

The chain combines TRBV15 with TRBJ2-3; D call uncertain. The CDR3 is made up of 12 amino acids. The V gene lost 3 bases and the J gene lost 3 bases, with 4 bases spanning the gap. Germline CDR1 reads LNHNV; CDR2 reads YYDKDF (reference sequence). CDR3 amino acids: CATSSSTDTQYF. CDR3 DNA: TGTGCCACCAGCAGTTCTACAGATACGCAGTATTTT. The whole variable domain, filled in from reference TRBV15 and TRBJ2-3, reads DAMVIQNPRYQVTQFGKPVTLSCSQTLNHNVMYWYQQKSSQAPKLLFHYYDKDFNNEADTPDNFQSRRPNTSFCFLDIRSPGLGDTAMYLCATSSSTDTQYFGPGTRLTVL.

This clone is a singleton in its sample. CDR3 sequence (DNA): TGTGCCAGCAAAGGGGGCGGGGCCGTGAACACTGAAGCTTTCTTT. It encodes CASKGGGAVNTEAFF. The chain is built from TRBV2 and TRBJ1-1; TRBD1 matches 7 bases. The CDR3 contains 15 residues. With V trimmed by 7 bases and J by 0 bases, 8 bases remained unmatched. Looked up from germline, CDR1 is SNHLY and CDR2 is FYNNEI.

The V call is TRBV5-1, the J call TRBJ1-1; 11 nucleotides match TRBD1. This CDR3 is 16 amino acids long. Germline CDR1 is SGHRS and CDR2 is YFSETQ. V was clipped by 4 bases and J by 0 bases; unmatched bases: 5. The CDR3 protein is CASSPDRGLVNTEAFF. The DNA of the CDR3 is TGCGCCAGCAGCCCGGACAGGGGGCTTGTGAACACTGAAGCTTTCTTT.

The chain is built from TRBV4-3 and TRBJ2-3; TRBD1 matches at 10 bases. Losses at the gene ends were 2 bases for V and 4 bases for J; bases not matched to a gene: 3. This CDR3 region has 15 residues. The germline V gene has CDR1 LGHNA and CDR2 YSLEER. The CDR3 protein is CASSQLTGGSDTQYF. In DNA, the CDR3 is TGCGCCAGCAGCCAACTGACAGGGGGCTCAGATACGCAGTATTTT.

This chain links TRBV18 with TRBJ1-5, with a possible D match to TRBD1 (5 bases). The CDR3 consists of 14 residues. Trimming left V 1 base short and J 4 bases short, with 8 bases between. Per germline, CDR1 KGHSH and CDR2 LQKENI. This CDR3 reads CASSPQGSNQPQHF. CDR3 bases: TGTGCCAGCTCACCACAGGGGTCTAATCAGCCCCAGCATTTT. The full variable domain, in which reference TRBV18 and TRBJ1-5 provide the parts outside the CDR3, is NAGVMQNPRHLVRRRGQEARLRCSPMKGHSHVYWYRQLPEEGLKFMVYLQKENIIDESGMPKERFSAEFPKEGPSILRIQQVVRGDSAAYFCASSPQGSNQPQHFGDGTRLSIL.

The chain recombines TRBV6-5 with TRBJ1-1; D might be TRBD1 (5 bases). The V and J ends lost 7 bases and 0 bases respectively, with 6 bases between them. CDR3 length: 12 residues. The germline V gene encodes CDR1 MNHEY and CDR2 SVGAGI. The CDR3 loop reads CASTGMNTEAFF. Written as DNA, the CDR3 is TGTGCCAGCACAGGGATGAACACTGAAGCTTTCTTT.

This clone has a handful of counts. V and J are TRBV5-5 and TRBJ1-5; D is unclear. Germline-derived CDR1 and CDR2 are SGHKS and YYEKEE (reference sequence). CDR3 length equals 15 residues. V was cut by 2 bases and J by 0 bases, with 9 bases left in between. In DNA form, the CDR3 reads TGTGCCAGCAGCTTAAGAGAAGATAGCAATCAGCCCCAGCATTTT. It translates to CASSLREDSNQPQHF. Based on the CDR3 plus reference TRBV5-5 and TRBJ1-5, the full variable domain is DAGVTQSPTHLIKTRGQQVTLRCSPISGHKSVSWYQQVLGQGPQFIFQYYEKEERGRGNFPDRFSARQFPNYSSELNVNALLLGDSALYLCASSLREDSNQPQHFGDGTRLSIL.